The T cell receptor (beta chain) described here comes from a study of glioma-infiltrating T cells (TCRdb year 2016). Background for the entire study: TCR alpha- and beta-chain repertoires were sequenced from glioma tissue, non-neoplastic brain tissue and matched peripheral blood mononuclear cells. To measure how far tissue and blood T-cell populations diverged, each tissue-infiltrating repertoire was compared against the peripheral blood repertoire of the same patient. The paired cohort was made up of three low-grade glioma patients, 8 or 9 primary glioblastoma patients and three non-glioma patients who contributed non-neoplastic brain tissue. Points the paper makes about the study in general: Tissue and blood shared very few CDR3 sequences, a result attributed to high CDR3 diversity and limited sampling. The group comparisons were based on small numbers of patients: three non-neoplastic, three low-grade glioma and several glioblastoma patients. VJ-independent divergence between tissue and blood was lower than expected in non-neoplastic patients but higher than expected in all gliomas, particularly low-grade gliomas.

Concerning this clonotype: Its antigen specificity is not known. Per-nucleotide qualities are absent, and no much larger clonotype sits a single base away.

In the germline V gene (reference sequence), CDR1 corresponds to LNHDA and CDR2 to SQIVND. The CDR3 measures 14 amino acids from cysteine to phenylalanine. Of all the DNA, just the CDR3 is kept, 42 bases in frame from base 1. V is shortened by 4 bases, J by 4 bases, and the region joining them spans 14 bases. TCR alpha and beta CDR3 regions were amplified with the iRepertoire nested amplicon-rescue multiplex PCR (arm-PCR) platform from RNA. For one-step reverse transcription and amplification, 100-400 ng of tissue mRNA or PBMC total RNA was used as input. Following bead purification, Illumina adapters were added through a secondary multiplex PCR, and the libraries were then gel-purified between 200 and 400 bp. Libraries carried internal 6-nucleotide barcodes used for demultiplexing. Sequencing of libraries was performed on an Illumina MiSeq with 2x220 or 2x250 nucleotide paired-end reads. Processing in the source paper ran as follows. FLASH 1.2.11 was used to merge paired reads, and BWA-MEM then aligned the reads to the GRCh37 human genome before TRA and TRB reads were extracted. An IMGT-derived reference of cassette sequences and CDR3 motifs, with pseudogenes included, was used for V and J assignment. Three-frame translation of reads was performed, and productive CDR3s were defined as those with a C...FGXG motif and no stop codons. Unique combinations of V-J cassette pair and CDR3 amino acid sequence were defined as clonotypes. Hamming distance filtering was applied to reads, with thresholds set by the sequence error rate of each sample in mapped regions. TCRdb redid the processing of the public reads, applying fastp at Q25 and MiXCR, and retained in-frame beta chains. Each CDR3 protein gets just one entry, which takes the most common genes and DNA from the rows behind it. The V and J calls come from TCRdb's annotation, not from the publication. A total of 110,000 or so distinct CDR3 sequences appear in this sample, less than 30% of them only once. Jointly, the top ten make up about a third of the sample.

This receptor was taken from a human donor with low-grade glioma or glioblastoma, undergoing nonglioma brain surgery, or in good health (not recorded which). Sequences were obtained from glioma tissue, nonneoplastic brain tissue, or PBMCs (not recorded which). The V gene is TRBV19 and the J gene is TRBJ2-7; TRBD2 is a weak D gene call, 5 bases matching. The sequence in DNA is TGTGCCAGTAGTACCTTTCGGGGTAGTTACGAGCAGTACTTC. Translated, it reads CASSTFRGSYEQYF.